These T cell receptor beta chains were read from a single sample in a study of cytomegalovirus exposure and HLA in healthy donors. Assay used: immunoSEQ multiplex PCR; TCRdb lists only in-frame clones, some missing. The table has roughly 190,000 clones, around 75% seen once. Source material: PBMCs. The receptors were sampled from a female donor in good health and CMV-seronegative. CDR3s include the opening cysteine and the closing phenylalanine or tryptophan. The D gene is left open where the match is weak. For some rows the clone size is stated as once, few or many, or as a class when expanded; others skip it.

CDR3aa	CDR3nt	v_gene	d_gene	abundance	j_gene	len
CASSTLGGRAVETQYF	TGTGCCAGCAGCACCCTTGGCGGGAGGGCCGTGGAGACCCAGTACTTC	TRBV28	TRBD2	.	TRBJ2-5	16
CASSLVIGRGMNTEAFF	TGTGCCAGCAGCTTAGTCATAGGCAGGGGCATGAACACTGAAGCTTTCTTT	TRBV7-9	.	.	TRBJ1-1	17
CASSPNRGAEQYF	TGTGCCAGCAGCCCAAATCGTGGGGCTGAGCAGTACTTC	TRBV7-7	.	.	TRBJ2-7	13
CASSIAGASYEQYF	TGTGCCAGCAGCATAGCAGGGGCGAGCTACGAGCAGTACTTC	TRBV11-2	.	.	TRBJ2-7	14
CASSPDRGLTEAFF	TGTGCCAGTAGCCCGGACAGGGGGCTCACTGAAGCTTTCTTT	TRBV19	TRBD1	.	TRBJ1-1	14
CASSIGPTANTEAFF	TGTGCCAGTAGTATAGGGCCGACAGCGAACACTGAAGCTTTCTTT	TRBV19	.	.	TRBJ1-1	15
CSVGGAYEQYF	TGCAGCGTTGGGGGCGCTTACGAGCAGTACTTC	TRBV29-1	.	medium-sized	TRBJ2-7	11
CASSPLLAGVYNEQFF	TGTGCCAGCAGCCCACTACTAGCGGGAGTTTACAATGAGCAGTTCTTC	TRBV14	TRBD2	once	TRBJ2-1	16
CASSLDRGPYQPQHF	TGTGCCAGCAGCCTGGACAGGGGGCCGTATCAGCCCCAGCATTTT	TRBV7-2	TRBD1	.	TRBJ1-5	15
CASSSGLAHSSTDTQYF	TGCGCCAGCAGCTCCGGACTAGCGCACTCTAGCACAGATACGCAGTATTTT	TRBV5-1	TRBD2	few	TRBJ2-3	17
CASSPNGRELFF	TGCGCCAGCAGCCCAAATGGGCGGGAGCTGTTTTTT	TRBV4-3	.	few	TRBJ2-2	12
CARSCMERSYGYTF	TGTGCCAGAAGCTGCATGGAGCGCAGCTATGGCTACACCTTC	TRBV7-5	.	.	TRBJ1-2	14
CASSIGAGTGYNEKLFF	TGTGCCAGTAGTATCGGTGCGGGGACAGGGTATAATGAAAAACTGTTTTTT	TRBV19	TRBD1	.	TRBJ1-4	17
CASSRTSGRFYEQYF	TGCGCCAGCAGCCGTACTAGCGGGAGGTTCTACGAGCAGTACTTC	TRBV5-1	TRBD2	.	TRBJ2-7	15
CASSTGRAAQYF	TGTGCCAGTAGTACCGGAAGAGCGGCCCAGTACTTC	TRBV19	.	few	TRBJ2-5	12
CASSFTPMGDRNYGYTF	TGTGCCAGCAGCTTCACCCCCATGGGGGACAGGAACTATGGCTACACCTTC	TRBV11-2	TRBD1	.	TRBJ1-2	17
CASSSQGSGNTIYF	TGTGCCAGCAGTTCTCAGGGTTCGGGAAACACCATATATTTT	TRBV28	.	.	TRBJ1-3	14
CASSSRSTSGINTGELFF	TGTGCCAGCAGCAGCCGGTCGACTAGCGGGATAAACACCGGGGAGCTGTTTTTT	TRBV13	TRBD2	.	TRBJ2-2	18
CSVTGGAKNTEAFF	TGCAGCGTGACCGGAGGCGCAAAGAACACTGAAGCTTTCTTT	TRBV29-1	.	.	TRBJ1-1	14
CASRIRQGRTDTQYF	TGTGCCAGCAGAATACGACAGGGCCGGACCGATACGCAGTATTTT	TRBV27	TRBD1	.	TRBJ2-3	15